Listed below are T cell receptor beta chains from one sample, sequenced in a study of cytomegalovirus exposure and HLA in healthy donors. TCRdb keeps only in-frame clones here, not all; method: immunoSEQ multiplex PCR. The data contain about 120,000 clones, about 80% of them singletons. Sequencing was performed on PBMCs. The receptors shown here come from a female donor in good health and CMV-seropositive. The CDR3 runs from the conserved cysteine through the conserved F or W. A D gene is named only where the DNA matches it firmly. Size is stated for part of the rows, as once, few or many counts, or as a class when the clone is expanded.

j_gene: TRBJ1-5; v_gene: TRBV5-1; d_gene: TRBD1; abundance: NA; CDR3nt: TGCGCCAGCAGGCCGACAGGGGGGGATCAGCCCCAGCATTTT; CDR3aa: CASRPTGGDQPQHF
j_gene: TRBJ1-3; v_gene: TRBV5-4; d_gene: NA; abundance: NA; CDR3nt: TGTGCCAGCGGCTCCGGGGGGCTGGGCGGAAACACCATATATTTT; CDR3aa: CASGSGGLGGNTIYF
j_gene: TRBJ2-7; v_gene: TRBV19; d_gene: TRBD2; abundance: NA; CDR3nt: TGTGCCAGTAGTCCGTCGACTAGCGGGGGGCCGGAGCAGTACTTC; CDR3aa: CASSPSTSGGPEQYF
j_gene: TRBJ2-5; v_gene: TRBV29-1; d_gene: TRBD2; abundance: NA; CDR3nt: TGCAGCGTTGTGTTAGCGGGGTCGTACCAAGAGACCCAGTACTTC; CDR3aa: CSVVLAGSYQETQYF
j_gene: TRBJ2-5; v_gene: TRBV18; d_gene: NA; abundance: few; CDR3nt: TGTGCCAGCTCACCCATCCAAGAGACCCAGTACTTC; CDR3aa: CASSPIQETQYF
j_gene: TRBJ2-5; v_gene: TRBV19; d_gene: TRBD1; abundance: NA; CDR3nt: TGTGCCAGTAGTCCCGGGACAGGGGAACCCCAAGAGACCCAGTACTTC; CDR3aa: CASSPGTGEPQETQYF
j_gene: TRBJ1-2; v_gene: TRBV29-1; d_gene: TRBD1; abundance: NA; CDR3nt: TGCAGCGTAACCGGGACAGAGACTTGGGCCTATGGCTACACCTTC; CDR3aa: CSVTGTETWAYGYTF
j_gene: TRBJ2-3; v_gene: TRBV11-2; d_gene: NA; abundance: NA; CDR3nt: TGTGCCAGCAGCTTACTTGGGGGCATCGAAACAGATACGCAGTATTTT; CDR3aa: CASSLLGGIETDTQYF
j_gene: TRBJ2-5; v_gene: TRBV7-8; d_gene: NA; abundance: NA; CDR3nt: TGTGCCAGCAGCCCCATGGCGGTGAAAGAGACCCAGTACTTC; CDR3aa: CASSPMAVKETQYF
j_gene: TRBJ1-2; v_gene: TRBV9; d_gene: NA; abundance: NA; CDR3nt: TGTGCCAGCAGCCCTCGAACTACTGCCCCACTCTATGGCTACACCTTC; CDR3aa: CASSPRTTAPLYGYTF
j_gene: TRBJ1-2; v_gene: TRBV6-6; d_gene: NA; abundance: NA; CDR3nt: TGTGCCAGCAAGCAAGAGGGCTACGGCTACACCTTC; CDR3aa: CASKQEGYGYTF
j_gene: TRBJ2-3; v_gene: TRBV27; d_gene: NA; abundance: NA; CDR3nt: TGTGCCAGCAGTTTGGGTCGACTGGATACGCAGTATTTT; CDR3aa: CASSLGRLDTQYF
j_gene: TRBJ1-1; v_gene: TRBV2; d_gene: TRBD1; abundance: NA; CDR3nt: TGTGCCAGCAGTGAGCAGGGACAGGGGAACACTGAAGCTTTCTTT; CDR3aa: CASSEQGQGNTEAFF
j_gene: TRBJ2-7; v_gene: TRBV4-3; d_gene: NA; abundance: once; CDR3nt: TGCGCCAGCAGCCACGGGGACACCCGCGAGCAGTACTTC; CDR3aa: CASSHGDTREQYF
j_gene: TRBJ1-2; v_gene: TRBV19; d_gene: NA; abundance: NA; CDR3nt: TGTGCCAGTAGTACTCCGGGGATTATCTATGGCTACACCTTC; CDR3aa: CASSTPGIIYGYTF
j_gene: TRBJ1-2; v_gene: TRBV19; d_gene: TRBD1; abundance: NA; CDR3nt: TGTGCCAGTAGTTGGGACAGGCAGATGAACTATGGCTACACCTTC; CDR3aa: CASSWDRQMNYGYTF
j_gene: TRBJ2-7; v_gene: TRBV18; d_gene: NA; abundance: few; CDR3nt: TGTGCCAGCTCACAGGGGAGGAGGGGCTCCTACGAGCAGTACTTC; CDR3aa: CASSQGRRGSYEQYF
j_gene: TRBJ2-3; v_gene: TRBV7-7; d_gene: NA; abundance: once; CDR3nt: TGTGCTAGCAGCTTAGTTGCGGGGCCAGCAGATACGCAGTATTTT; CDR3aa: CASSLVAGPADTQYF
j_gene: TRBJ2-7; v_gene: TRBV25-1; d_gene: TRBD1; abundance: NA; CDR3nt: TGTGCCAGCAGTCCCTGGCAGAGGGGGCTCGAGCAGTACTTC; CDR3aa: CASSPWQRGLEQYF
j_gene: TRBJ1-1; v_gene: TRBV19; d_gene: TRBD1; abundance: few; CDR3nt: TGTGCCAGTAGTGTCCTCAGGGGGCACACTGAAGCTTTCTTT; CDR3aa: CASSVLRGHTEAFF
j_gene: TRBJ1-5; v_gene: TRBV7-8; d_gene: TRBD1; abundance: NA; CDR3nt: TGTGCCAGCAGCTTAAGGGGACAGGCGCCTCAGCCCCAGCATTTT; CDR3aa: CASSLRGQAPQPQHF
j_gene: TRBJ2-7; v_gene: TRBV7-9; d_gene: NA; abundance: few; CDR3nt: TGTGCCAGCAGCTCGGCGGGGTATTATTACCAAACCTACGAGCAGTACTTC; CDR3aa: CASSSAGYYYQTYEQYF
j_gene: TRBJ1-2; v_gene: TRBV28; d_gene: NA; abundance: NA; CDR3nt: TGTGCCACCCGAAGACATATCGCTAACTATGGCTACACCTTC; CDR3aa: CATRRHIANYGYTF
j_gene: TRBJ2-3; v_gene: TRBV10-3; d_gene: TRBD2; abundance: NA; CDR3nt: TGTGCCATCAGCCCTAACCTAGCGGGGACGGCAGATACGCAGTATTTT; CDR3aa: CAISPNLAGTADTQYF
j_gene: TRBJ2-7; v_gene: TRBV27; d_gene: NA; abundance: NA; CDR3nt: TGTGCCAGCAGTTTATCCTCAGGGGCCCAGGGCACTCTTTTC; CDR3aa: CASSLSSGAQGTLF
j_gene: TRBJ2-1; v_gene: TRBV7-6; d_gene: TRBD2; abundance: NA; CDR3nt: TGTGCCAGCGTCCGGGGGGGCCCGAGCTCCTACAATGAGCAGTTCTTC; CDR3aa: CASVRGGPSSYNEQFF
j_gene: TRBJ1-1; v_gene: TRBV7-9; d_gene: NA; abundance: few; CDR3nt: TGTGCCAGCAGCTTAGGTCAGGACATGAACACTGAAGCTTTCTTT; CDR3aa: CASSLGQDMNTEAFF
j_gene: TRBJ1-2; v_gene: TRBV28; d_gene: NA; abundance: NA; CDR3nt: TGTGCCAGCAGTCCAACAGGCCTCTATGGCTACACCTTC; CDR3aa: CASSPTGLYGYTF
j_gene: TRBJ1-5; v_gene: TRBV18; d_gene: TRBD1; abundance: NA; CDR3nt: TGTGCCAGCTCGCCCGACAGGGGTAATCAGCCCCAGCATTTT; CDR3aa: CASSPDRGNQPQHF
j_gene: TRBJ1-6; v_gene: TRBV4-1; d_gene: NA; abundance: NA; CDR3nt: TGCGCCAGCAGCCCTGGGGGGGGCTTGGGGAATAATTCACCCCTCCACTTT; CDR3aa: CASSPGGGLGNNSPLHF
j_gene: TRBJ1-3; v_gene: TRBV6-4; d_gene: NA; abundance: NA; CDR3nt: TGTGCCAGCAGTAGACAGAATGGAAACACCATATATTTT; CDR3aa: CASSRQNGNTIYF
j_gene: TRBJ1-6; v_gene: TRBV6-5; d_gene: NA; abundance: NA; CDR3nt: TGTGCCAGCGGACCCTCGAGAGGGCTTTCACCCCTCCACTTT; CDR3aa: CASGPSRGLSPLHF
j_gene: TRBJ1-1; v_gene: TRBV19; d_gene: NA; abundance: NA; CDR3nt: TGTGCCAGTAGTATGGCAGAGGTTTCTGAAGCTTTCTTT; CDR3aa: CASSMAEVSEAFF
j_gene: TRBJ1-1; v_gene: TRBV7-9; d_gene: NA; abundance: NA; CDR3nt: TGTGCCAGCAGCCGGATTCAGCGGAACACTGAAGCTTTCTTT; CDR3aa: CASSRIQRNTEAFF
j_gene: TRBJ2-7; v_gene: TRBV7-3; d_gene: TRBD1; abundance: few; CDR3nt: TGTGCCAGCAGCCCAACGGGACAGGGGGACCACGAGCAGTACTTC; CDR3aa: CASSPTGQGDHEQYF
j_gene: TRBJ2-2; v_gene: TRBV11-2; d_gene: NA; abundance: NA; CDR3nt: TGTGCCAGCAGCTTGTCAACAGCGAACACCGGGGAGCTGTTTTTT; CDR3aa: CASSLSTANTGELFF
j_gene: TRBJ2-5; v_gene: TRBV7-9; d_gene: TRBD1; abundance: once; CDR3nt: TGTGCCAGCAGCTTGGGGACAGGAGGCCAGGAGACCCAGTACTTC; CDR3aa: CASSLGTGGQETQYF
j_gene: TRBJ2-4; v_gene: TRBV18; d_gene: NA; abundance: NA; CDR3nt: TGTGCCAGCTCAAGGGGATTGGGCAAAAACATTCAGTACTTC; CDR3aa: CASSRGLGKNIQYF
j_gene: TRBJ2-7; v_gene: TRBV2; d_gene: TRBD1; abundance: NA; CDR3nt: TGTGCCAGCAGCAGACGGACAGGGGACTACGAGCAGTACTTC; CDR3aa: CASSRRTGDYEQYF
j_gene: TRBJ2-7; v_gene: TRBV2; d_gene: TRBD2; abundance: NA; CDR3nt: TGTGCCAGCACCGCGGGGGGGATCTACGAGCAGTACTTC; CDR3aa: CASTAGGIYEQYF
j_gene: TRBJ1-6; v_gene: TRBV30; d_gene: NA; abundance: NA; CDR3nt: TGTGCCTGGAGCACCGAGAGAAATTCACCCCTCCACTTT; CDR3aa: CAWSTERNSPLHF
j_gene: TRBJ1-5; v_gene: TRBV2; d_gene: NA; abundance: NA; CDR3nt: TGTGCCAGCAGTACGAGACAGGATAGAAATCAGCCCCAGCATTTT; CDR3aa: CASSTRQDRNQPQHF
j_gene: TRBJ2-2; v_gene: TRBV11-1; d_gene: TRBD1; abundance: NA; CDR3nt: TGTGCCAGCAGGGCCAGGGGGCATACCGGGGAGCTGTTTTTT; CDR3aa: CASRARGHTGELFF
j_gene: TRBJ2-1; v_gene: TRBV20-1; d_gene: NA; abundance: NA; CDR3nt: TGCAGTGCTAACAGGGACAATGAGCAGTTCTTC; CDR3aa: CSANRDNEQFF
j_gene: TRBJ2-1; v_gene: TRBV30; d_gene: TRBD2; abundance: NA; CDR3nt: TGTGCCTGGAGTGTACCGTTTACTAGCGGGGGGCTATACAATGAGCAGTTCTTC; CDR3aa: CAWSVPFTSGGLYNEQFF
j_gene: TRBJ2-2; v_gene: TRBV30; d_gene: NA; abundance: once; CDR3nt: TGTGCCTGGAGTAGGGGGGGGGCCGGCACCGGGGAGCTGTTTTTT; CDR3aa: CAWSRGGAGTGELFF
j_gene: TRBJ1-3; v_gene: TRBV7-6; d_gene: NA; abundance: NA; CDR3nt: TGTGCCAGCAGCTTAATACACTCTGGAAACACCATATATTTT; CDR3aa: CASSLIHSGNTIYF
j_gene: TRBJ2-1; v_gene: TRBV7-3; d_gene: NA; abundance: once; CDR3nt: TGTGCCAGCAGCTTACAGGACAATGAGCAGTTCTTC; CDR3aa: CASSLQDNEQFF
j_gene: TRBJ2-7; v_gene: TRBV10-1; d_gene: NA; abundance: NA; CDR3nt: TGCGCCAGCAGTGAGGGAGGCGGATCCTACGAGCAGTACTTC; CDR3aa: CASSEGGGSYEQYF
j_gene: TRBJ1-5; v_gene: TRBV10-3; d_gene: NA; abundance: NA; CDR3nt: TGTGCCATCAGTGAGTCCGGGGTCCCCCGCCAGCCCCAGCATTTT; CDR3aa: CAISESGVPRQPQHF
j_gene: TRBJ1-5; v_gene: TRBV30; d_gene: TRBD1; abundance: NA; CDR3nt: TGTGCCGTAGACAGGGGAGCTGGTCAGCCCCAGCATTTT; CDR3aa: CAVDRGAGQPQHF
j_gene: TRBJ2-3; v_gene: TRBV4-1; d_gene: TRBD2; abundance: NA; CDR3nt: TGCGCCAGCAGCCAAGAGCTTCGGGGGGTCGCAGATACGCAGTATTTT; CDR3aa: CASSQELRGVADTQYF